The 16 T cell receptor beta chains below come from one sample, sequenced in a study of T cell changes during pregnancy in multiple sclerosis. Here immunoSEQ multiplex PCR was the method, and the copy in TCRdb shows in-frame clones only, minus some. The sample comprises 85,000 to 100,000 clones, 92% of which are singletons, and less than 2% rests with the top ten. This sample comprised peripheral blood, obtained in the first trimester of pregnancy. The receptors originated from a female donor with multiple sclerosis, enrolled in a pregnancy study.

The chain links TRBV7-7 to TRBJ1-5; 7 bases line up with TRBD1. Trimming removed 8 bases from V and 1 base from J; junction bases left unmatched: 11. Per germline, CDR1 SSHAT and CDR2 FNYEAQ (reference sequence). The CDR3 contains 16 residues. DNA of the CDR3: TGTGCCAGCCGTAGCCACCTGGACAGGAGCAATCAGCCCCAGCATTTT. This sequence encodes CASRSHLDRSNQPQHF.

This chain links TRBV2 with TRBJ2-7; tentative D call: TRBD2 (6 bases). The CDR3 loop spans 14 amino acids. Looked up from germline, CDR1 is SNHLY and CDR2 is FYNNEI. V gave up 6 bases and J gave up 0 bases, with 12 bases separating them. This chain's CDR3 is CASSFGGTSYEQYF. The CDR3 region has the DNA TGTGCCAGCAGCTTCGGGGGAACCTCCTACGAGCAGTACTTC.

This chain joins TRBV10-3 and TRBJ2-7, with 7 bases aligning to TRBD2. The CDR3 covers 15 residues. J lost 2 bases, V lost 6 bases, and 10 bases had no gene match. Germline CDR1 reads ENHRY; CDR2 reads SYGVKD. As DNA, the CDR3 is TGTGCCATCAGAGCCGGGACTACCCAGACCTACGAGCAGTACTTC. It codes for CAIRAGTTQTYEQYF.

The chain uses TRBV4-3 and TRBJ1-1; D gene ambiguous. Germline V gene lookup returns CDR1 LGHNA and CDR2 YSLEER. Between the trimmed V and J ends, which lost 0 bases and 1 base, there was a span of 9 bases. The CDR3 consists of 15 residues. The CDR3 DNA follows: TGCGCCAGCAGCCAAGAGGTAGAGAGGAACACTGAAGCTTTCTTT. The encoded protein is CASSQEVERNTEAFF.

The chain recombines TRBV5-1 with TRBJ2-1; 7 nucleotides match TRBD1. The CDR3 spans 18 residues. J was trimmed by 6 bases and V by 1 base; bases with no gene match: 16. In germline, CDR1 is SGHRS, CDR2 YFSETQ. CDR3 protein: CASSLSPTGQTKINEQFF. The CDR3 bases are TGCGCCAGCAGCTTGAGCCCCACGGGACAGACGAAAATCAATGAGCAGTTCTTC.

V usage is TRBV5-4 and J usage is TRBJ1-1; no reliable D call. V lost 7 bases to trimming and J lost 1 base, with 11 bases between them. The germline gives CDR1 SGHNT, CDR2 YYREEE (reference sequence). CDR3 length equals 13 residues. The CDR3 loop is CASALTANTEAFF. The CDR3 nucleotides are TGTGCCAGCGCCCTAACAGCGAACACTGAAGCTTTCTTT. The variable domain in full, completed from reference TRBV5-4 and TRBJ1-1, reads ETGVTQSPTHLIKTRGQQVTLRCSSQSGHNTVSWYQQALGQGPQFIFQYYREEENGRGNFPPRFSGLQFPNYSSELNVNALELDDSALYLCASALTANTEAFFGQGTRLTVV.

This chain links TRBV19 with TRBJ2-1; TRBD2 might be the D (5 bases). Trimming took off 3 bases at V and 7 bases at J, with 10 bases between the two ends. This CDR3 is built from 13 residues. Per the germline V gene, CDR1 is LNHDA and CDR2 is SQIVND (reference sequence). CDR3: CASSMRRWNEQFF. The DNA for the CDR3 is TGTGCCAGTAGTATGAGGAGGTGGAATGAGCAGTTCTTC.

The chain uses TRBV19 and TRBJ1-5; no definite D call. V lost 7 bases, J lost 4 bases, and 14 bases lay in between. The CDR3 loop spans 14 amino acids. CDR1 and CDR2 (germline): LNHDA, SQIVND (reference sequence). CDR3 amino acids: CASNWAGWNQPQHF. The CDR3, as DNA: TGTGCCAGTAACTGGGCGGGGTGGAATCAGCCCCAGCATTTT.

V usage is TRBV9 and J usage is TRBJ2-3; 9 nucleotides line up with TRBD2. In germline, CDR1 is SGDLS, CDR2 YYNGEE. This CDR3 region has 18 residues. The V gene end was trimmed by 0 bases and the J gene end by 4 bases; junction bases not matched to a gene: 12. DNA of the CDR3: TGTGCCAGCAGCGTAGCCCCAAACCTAGCGGGGATTGCAGATACGCAGTATTTT. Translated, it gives CASSVAPNLAGIADTQYF.

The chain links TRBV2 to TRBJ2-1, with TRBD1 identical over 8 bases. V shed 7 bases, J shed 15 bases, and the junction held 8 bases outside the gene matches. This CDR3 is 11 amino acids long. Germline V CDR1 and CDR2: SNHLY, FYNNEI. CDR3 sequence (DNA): TGTGCCAGCAACTCGGGACAGGTGTTGTTCTTC. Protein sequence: CASNSGQVLFF.

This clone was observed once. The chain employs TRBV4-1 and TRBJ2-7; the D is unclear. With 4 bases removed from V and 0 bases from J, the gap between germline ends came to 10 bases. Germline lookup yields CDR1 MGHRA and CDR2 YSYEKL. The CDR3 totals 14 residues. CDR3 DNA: TGCGCCAGCAGCCCAGTTGGAGACTCCTACGAGCAGTACTTC. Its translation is CASSPVGDSYEQYF.

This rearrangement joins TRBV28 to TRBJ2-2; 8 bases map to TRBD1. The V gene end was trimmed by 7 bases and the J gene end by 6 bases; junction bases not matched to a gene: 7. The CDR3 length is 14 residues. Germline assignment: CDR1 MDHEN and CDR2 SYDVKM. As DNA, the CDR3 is TGTGCCAGCACGCGGGACAGGCCCTCCGGGGAGCTGTTTTTT. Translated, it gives CASTRDRPSGELFF.

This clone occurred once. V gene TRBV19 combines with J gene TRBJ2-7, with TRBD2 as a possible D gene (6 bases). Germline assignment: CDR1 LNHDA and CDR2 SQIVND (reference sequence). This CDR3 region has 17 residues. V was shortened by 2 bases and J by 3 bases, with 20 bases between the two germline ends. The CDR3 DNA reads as TGTGCCAGTAGTATAAGTCGGGGGAGTCTCTACTACTACGAGCAGTACTTC. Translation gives CASSISRGSLYYYEQYF.

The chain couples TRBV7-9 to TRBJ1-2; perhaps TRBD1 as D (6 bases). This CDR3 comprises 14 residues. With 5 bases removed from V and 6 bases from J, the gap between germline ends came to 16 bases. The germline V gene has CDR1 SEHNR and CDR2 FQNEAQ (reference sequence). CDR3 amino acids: CASSAWGGPDGYTF. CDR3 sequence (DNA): TGTGCCAGCAGCGCGTGGGGGGGGCCGGATGGCTACACCTTC.

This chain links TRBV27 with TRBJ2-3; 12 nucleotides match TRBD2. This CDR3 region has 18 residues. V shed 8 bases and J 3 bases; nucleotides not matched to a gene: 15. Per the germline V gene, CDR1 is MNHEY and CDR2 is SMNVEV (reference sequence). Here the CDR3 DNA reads TGTGCCAGCCGGCTAGCGGGAGGGGTGGGCACCAGAACAGATACGCAGTATTTT. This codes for CASRLAGGVGTRTDTQYF.

CDR3 in amino acids: CATTGTSRLNTGELFF. In nucleotides, the CDR3 is TGTGCCACTACCGGGACTAGCAGACTGAACACCGGGGAGCTGTTTTTT. This chain uses TRBV13 with TRBJ2-2, with TRBD2 identical over 9 bases. The germline V gene has CDR1 PRHDT and CDR2 FYEKMQ (reference sequence). CDR3 length: 16 residues. V lost 10 bases, J lost 1 base, and 10 bases stayed unmatched.